This record covers a single T cell receptor beta chain. The antigen is undetermined. The sample comes from a study of cytomegalovirus exposure and HLA in healthy donors. Broader study findings: Later, TCR association rates were found to vary by HLA locus, highest for DRB1 and lowest for HLA-C.

PCR was performed using 60 Vbeta and 13 Jbeta primers. Produced via immunoSEQ multiplex PCR; TCRdb's table is partial and in-frame only. This sample has roughly 150,000 clones, with roughly four fifths found just once. Trimming cost V 6 bases and J 1 base, with 15 bases left between them. Germline CDR1 reads PRHDT; CDR2 reads FYEKMQ (reference sequence). The CDR3 has 15 residues. Specimen: PBMCs. The sequence came from a woman in her 50s in good health and CMV-seropositive. This chain uses TRBV13 with TRBJ1-1; no reliable D call. The CDR3 region has the DNA TGTGCCAGCAGTCACCGGAGGACGCAGAACACTGAAGCTTTCTTT. Protein sequence: CASSHRRTQNTEAFF.